This TCR beta chain was sequenced in a study of technical replicates of blood from several donors. Generated by immunoSEQ multiplex PCR, the TCRdb table keeps only in-frame clones and is missing some. The sample shows some 80,000 clones, roughly 92% of them seen only once. This CDR3 comprises 16 residues. Germline loops: CDR1 SGHAT, CDR2 FQNNGV. The J segment lost 5 bases and the V segment lost 3 bases, leaving 7 bases of the junction unmatched. This clonotype originated in a human donor in good health. This chain connects TRBV11-2 to TRBJ2-1; 10 bases line up with TRBD2. Specimen: T cells isolated from PBMCs. The CDR3 nucleotides read TGTGCCAGCAGCTTCCCTAGCGGGAGAGTCCACAATGAGCAGTTCTTC. Translated: CASSFPSGRVHNEQFF. Full variable domain (missing parts from reference TRBV11-2 and TRBJ2-1): EAGVAQSPRYKIIEKRQSVAFWCNPISGHATLYWYQQILGQGPKLLIQFQNNGVVDDSQLPKDRFSAERLKGVDSTLKIQPAKLEDSAVYLCASSFPSGRVHNEQFFGPGTRLTVL.